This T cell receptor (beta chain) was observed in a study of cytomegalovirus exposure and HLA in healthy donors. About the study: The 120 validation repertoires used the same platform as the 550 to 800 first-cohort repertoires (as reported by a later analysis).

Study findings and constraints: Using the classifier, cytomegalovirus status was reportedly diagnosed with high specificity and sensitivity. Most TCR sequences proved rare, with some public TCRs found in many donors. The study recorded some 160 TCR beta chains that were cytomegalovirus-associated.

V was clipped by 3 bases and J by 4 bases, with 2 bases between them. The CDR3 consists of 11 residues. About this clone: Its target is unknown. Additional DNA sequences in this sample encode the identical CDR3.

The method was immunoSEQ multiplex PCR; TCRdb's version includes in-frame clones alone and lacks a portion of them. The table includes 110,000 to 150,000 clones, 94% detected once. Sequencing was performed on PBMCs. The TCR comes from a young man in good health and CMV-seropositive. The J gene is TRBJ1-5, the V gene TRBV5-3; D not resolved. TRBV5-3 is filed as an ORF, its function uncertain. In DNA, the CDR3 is TGTGCCAGAAGCTCAAATCAGCCCCAGCATTTT. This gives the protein CARSSNQPQHF.